This T cell receptor beta chain comes out of a study of control samples from healthy donors and cancer patients. Germline CDR1 LGHDT, CDR2 YNNKEL (reference sequence). This CDR3 contains 11 residues. The V end was cut by 2 bases, the J end by 10 bases, with 6 bases between. The repertoire was sequenced with immunoSEQ multiplex PCR; TCRdb's copy has only in-frame clones and lacks some. The repertoire holds roughly 94,000 clones, with roughly 83% as singletons. The sequence was collected from a man aged 70 or older with lung cancer. The rearrangement links TRBV3-1 (or the pseudogene TRBV3-2) to TRBJ2-1; D unresolved. Sequenced material: PBMCs. CDR3 sequence (DNA): TGTGCCAGCAGCCAACTAGGCGAGCAGTTCTTC. It codes for CASSQLGEQFF.